This passage covers 19 T cell receptor beta chains from one sample sequenced in a study of T cell responses to AZD1222 COVID-19 vaccine. Profiled with immunoSEQ multiplex PCR; TCRdb holds only in-frame clones, not every one. Of 150,000 to 200,000 clones in the sample, more than 85% were seen once. Source: peripheral blood, taken on day 0 of AZD1222 vaccination. These receptors were taken from an adult in good health.

The V gene is TRBV18, the J gene TRBJ2-7, with TRBD2 as a possible D gene (6 bases). V was trimmed by 3 bases and J by 5 bases, leaving 14 bases between them. The CDR3 is 14 amino acids. The germline CDR1 and CDR2 sequences are KGHSH and LQKENI. CDR3 nucleotide sequence: TGTGCCAGCTCACCGGGAGGTCAGTCCCACGAGCAGTACTTC. Its translation: CASSPGGQSHEQYF.

The rearrangement joins TRBV5-1 to TRBJ2-7; 11 bases align to TRBD2. This CDR3 spans 15 amino acids. V lost 2 bases to trimming and J lost 4 bases; unmatched junction nucleotides: 5. Germline V lookup: CDR1 SGHRS, CDR2 YFSETQ. CDR3 protein: CASSFQGLADYEQYF. CDR3 coding DNA: TGCGCCAGCAGCTTTCAGGGACTAGCGGATTACGAGCAGTACTTC.

This chain links TRBV29-1 with TRBJ1-1; D remains ambiguous. V lost 0 bases, J lost 12 bases, and 17 bases lay in between. The germline gives CDR1 SQVTM, CDR2 ANQGSEA. The length of the CDR3 is 13 residues. CDR3 in DNA: TGCAGCGTTGAAGATTCGATCGGAAGGTCGACTTTCTTT. Translated: CSVEDSIGRSTFF.

This sequence joins TRBV27 and TRBJ2-3; TRBD2 matches at 10 bases. CDR3 length: 16 residues. CDR1 and CDR2 from the germline V gene are MNHEY and SMNVEV (reference sequence). Trimming at V came to 5 bases and at J to 3 bases, leaving 8 bases not matched to a gene. The CDR3 coding sequence is TGTGCCAGCAGTAGGCTAGCGGGGGCCCGGACAGATACGCAGTATTTT. Encoded protein: CASSRLAGARTDTQYF.

The V gene is TRBV5-1, the J gene TRBJ2-7; 10 nucleotides align to TRBD2. The CDR3 contains 15 residues. The germline gives CDR1 SGHRS, CDR2 YFSETQ. V lost 5 bases and J lost 5; bases outside the gene matches: 10. The CDR3 DNA sequence: TGCGCCAGCAGGGACGGATCTAGCGGGAGTGACGAGCAGTACTTC. Protein sequence: CASRDGSSGSDEQYF.

The CDR3 sequence: CASSELAGGLGEQYF. The CDR3 nucleotides read TGTGCCAGCAGTGAACTAGCGGGGGGGCTGGGCGAGCAGTACTTC. The rearrangement links TRBV6-4 to TRBJ2-7; 13 bases map to TRBD2. Germline loops: CDR1 MRHNA, CDR2 SNTAGT. This CDR3 is 15 amino acids long. J was trimmed by 6 bases and V by 3 bases; bases with no gene match: 5.

V usage is TRBV9 and J usage is TRBJ1-3; perhaps TRBD1 as D (6 bases). CDR1 SGDLS and CDR2 YYNGEE come from the germline V gene. V was clipped by 5 bases and J by 1 base, with 10 bases between them. CDR3 size: 14 residues. CDR3 protein: CASRAGESGNTIYF. The CDR3 nucleotides are TGTGCCAGCAGGGCAGGGGAGTCTGGAAACACCATATATTTT.

The chain carries TRBV19 and TRBJ2-2; 16 bases agree with TRBD2. Per the germline V gene, CDR1 is LNHDA and CDR2 is SQIVND (reference sequence). CDR3 length: 16 residues. J gave up 6 bases and V 4 bases, and 2 bases lay outside the gene matches. The CDR3 nucleotides read TGTGCCAGTAGTACCGGGACTAGCGGGAGGGCCGGGGAGCTGTTTTTT. Protein product: CASSTGTSGRAGELFF.

This clone was recorded only once. This sample also contains other DNA sequences that code for the same CDR3. The rearrangement joins TRBV4-2 to TRBJ2-7; 10 nucleotides agree with TRBD1. CDR1 and CDR2 from the germline V gene are LGHNA and YNFKEQ. This CDR3 is 16 amino acids long. The trim removed 0 bases at V and 2 bases at J, leaving 4 bases unmatched. CDR3 loop: CASSQDPGTGAYEQYF. The CDR3 nucleotides read TGTGCCAGCAGCCAAGATCCTGGGACAGGGGCCTACGAGCAGTACTTC.

The genes are TRBV28 and TRBJ2-1; no clear D gene. Germline CDR1 reads MDHEN; CDR2 reads SYDVKM. The germline V and J ends were trimmed by 3 bases and 0 bases, with 6 bases remaining between them. This CDR3 comprises 14 residues. The CDR3 sequence: CASSFLGSYNEQFF. CDR3 DNA sequence: TGTGCCAGCAGTTTCCTAGGCTCCTACAATGAGCAGTTCTTC.

The gene calls are TRBV18 and TRBJ2-7; 7 bases align to TRBD1. This CDR3 contains 14 residues. Germline trimming cut 2 bases from V and 1 base from J; bases unmatched to any gene: 2. Germline CDR1 is KGHSH and CDR2 is LQKENI. The CDR3 DNA sequence: TGTGCCAGCTCACCAAGGGGGCCTTCCTACGAGCAGTACTTC. Its translation is CASSPRGPSYEQYF. Based on the CDR3 plus reference TRBV18 and TRBJ2-7, the full variable domain is NAGVMQNPRHLVRRRGQEARLRCSPMKGHSHVYWYRQLPEEGLKFMVYLQKENIIDESGMPKERFSAEFPKEGPSILRIQQVVRGDSAAYFCASSPRGPSYEQYFGPGTRLTVT.

In DNA form, the CDR3 reads TGTGCCAGCAGTTCCTCGAAGACAGACTCGTATTATGGCTACACCTTC. Translating it yields CASSSSKTDSYYGYTF. The rearrangement joins TRBV6-2 or TRBV6-3 to TRBJ1-2, with D perhaps TRBD1 (5 bases). The CDR3 loop spans 16 amino acids. The V gene lost 4 bases and the J gene lost 5 bases, with 20 bases spanning the gap. The germline gives CDR1 MNHEY, CDR2 SVGEGT.

This chain links TRBV3-1 (or the pseudogene TRBV3-2) with TRBJ2-1, with D perhaps matching TRBD2 (6 bases). V dropped 0 bases and J dropped 6 bases, with 18 bases sitting between them. Germline lookup yields CDR1 LGHDT and CDR2 YNNKEL (reference sequence). CDR3 size: 17 residues. CDR3 protein: CASSQEVAGPVGNEQFF. The CDR3 DNA follows: TGTGCCAGCAGCCAAGAGGTCGCGGGGCCCGTGGGCAATGAGCAGTTCTTC.

V and J are TRBV9 and TRBJ2-7; D tentatively fits TRBD1 or TRBD2 (5 bases each). The germline V gene encodes CDR1 SGDLS and CDR2 YYNGEE. This CDR3 spans 15 amino acids. With 0 bases removed from V and 0 bases from J, the gap between germline ends came to 10 bases. Written as DNA, the CDR3 is TGTGCCAGCAGCGTAGGGGCAGGGAGCTCCTACGAGCAGTACTTC. It yields the protein CASSVGAGSSYEQYF.

This clone was seen just once. CDR3 sequence reads: CASTPAGAYEQYF. In DNA, the CDR3 is TGTGCCAGCACTCCTGCAGGGGCCTACGAGCAGTACTTC. V and J are TRBV6-5 and TRBJ2-7, with D perhaps matching TRBD1 (6 bases). The V gene's germline CDR1 is MNHEY and CDR2 SVGAGI. V lost 7 bases to trimming and J lost 2 bases, with 12 bases between them. This CDR3 is 13 amino acids long.

The V and J genes are TRBV5-6 and TRBJ1-5; 7 bases line up with TRBD1. The germline V gene encodes CDR1 SGHDT and CDR2 YYEEEE. The CDR3 length is 16 residues. The J segment lost 1 base and the V segment lost 4 bases, leaving 8 bases of the junction unmatched. CDR3 residues: CASSHRQGISNQPQHF. In DNA, the CDR3 is TGTGCCAGCAGCCACAGACAGGGAATCAGCAATCAGCCCCAGCATTTT.

The chain has TRBV14 and TRBJ1-6; the D is unclear. Germline CDR1 reads SGHDN; CDR2 reads FVKESK. V was clipped by 4 bases and J by 4 bases, with 11 bases between them. This CDR3 contains 15 residues. The CDR3, as DNA: TGTGCCAGCAGCCTACCCGGCCAGTATAATTCACCCCTCCACTTT. Translating gives CASSLPGQYNSPLHF.

J is TRBJ1-4 and V is TRBV7-7, with 8 bases identical to TRBD1. Germline values: CDR1 SSHAT, CDR2 FNYEAQ (reference sequence). V gave up 1 base and J gave up 4 bases; unmatched junction bases: 2. This CDR3 is 15 amino acids long. The CDR3 sequence is CASSLGDRNNEKLFF. For the CDR3, the DNA is TGTGCCAGCAGCTTAGGGGACAGGAATAATGAAAAACTGTTTTTT.

The chain combines TRBV3-1 (or the pseudogene TRBV3-2) with TRBJ2-1; D gene unclear. V lost 4 bases, J lost 0 bases, and 13 bases lay in between. The CDR3 runs to 16 residues. Germline-derived CDR1 and CDR2 are LGHDT and YNNKEL (reference sequence). For the CDR3, the DNA is TGTGCCAGCAGCCCCTCGGGCTCGTTCTCCTACAATGAGCAGTTCTTC. Translating gives CASSPSGSFSYNEQFF.